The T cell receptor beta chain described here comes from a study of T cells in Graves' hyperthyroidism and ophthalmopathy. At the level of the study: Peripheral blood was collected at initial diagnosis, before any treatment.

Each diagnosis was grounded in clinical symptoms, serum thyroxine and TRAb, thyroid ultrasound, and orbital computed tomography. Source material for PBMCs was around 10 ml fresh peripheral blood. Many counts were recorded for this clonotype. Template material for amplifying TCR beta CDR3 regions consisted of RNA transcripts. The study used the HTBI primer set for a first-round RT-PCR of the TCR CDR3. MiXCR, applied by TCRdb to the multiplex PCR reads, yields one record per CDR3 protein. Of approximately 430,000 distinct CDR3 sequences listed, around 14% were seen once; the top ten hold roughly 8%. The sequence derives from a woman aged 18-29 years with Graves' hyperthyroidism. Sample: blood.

In DNA form, the CDR3 reads TGCAGTGCTAGAGCCCTGGGGGGGTGGGTCAATGAGCAGTTCTTC. This translates into CSARALGGWVNEQFF. The V call is TRBV20-1, the J call TRBJ2-1; 7 bases match TRBD2. This CDR3 has 15 amino acids. Germline values: CDR1 DFQATT, CDR2 SNEGSKA (reference sequence). V was clipped by 1 base and J by 6 bases; unmatched bases: 9.